This passage covers 30 T cell receptor beta chains from one sample sequenced in a study of T cells after somatic rescue of genetic block. Assay used: immunoSEQ multiplex PCR; TCRdb lists only in-frame clones, some missing. The sample contains over 95,000 clones, approximately 90% of which appear only once. Sequencing was done on a sample of peripheral blood mononuclear cells (PBMCs). Receptors were obtained from a woman aged 18-30 years.

The V call is TRBV29-1, the J call TRBJ2-3, with TRBD2 matching 16 bases. CDR1 is SQVTM and CDR2 is ANQGSEA in the germline V gene. V was pared by 8 bases and J by 1 base, with 9 bases of the junction left unmatched. This CDR3 has 17 amino acids. Here the CDR3 reads CSTPGLAGGQGTDTQYF. The CDR3 DNA is TGCAGCACCCCGGGACTAGCGGGGGGGCAGGGCACAGATACGCAGTATTTT.

The J gene is TRBJ1-2, the V gene TRBV4-2; no clear D gene. There are 15 residues in the CDR3. Deletions cut 0 bases from V and 0 bases from J, with 8 bases between. CDR1 is LGHNA and CDR2 is YNFKEQ in the germline V gene. CDR3 sequence reads: CASSQEGGSNYGYTF. The CDR3 DNA sequence: TGTGCCAGCAGCCAAGAGGGCGGGTCTAACTATGGCTACACCTTC.

This clone showed up just once. This sequence joins TRBV10-1 and TRBJ1-4; unclear D gene. This CDR3 spans 13 amino acids. Looked up from germline, CDR1 is WNHNN and CDR2 is SYGVQD (reference sequence). V dropped 9 bases and J dropped 0 bases, with 8 bases sitting between them. CDR3 sequence (DNA): TGCGCCAGTCCTAAGTCAACTAATGAAAAACTGTTTTTT. The encoded protein is CASPKSTNEKLFF.

The V and J genes are TRBV28 and TRBJ1-5, with 11 bases matching TRBD1. The CDR3 extends over 16 amino acids. The germline V gene encodes CDR1 MDHEN and CDR2 SYDVKM. After removal of 6 bases from V and 7 bases from J, the junction contained 11 bases not matched to a gene. This CDR3 is CASSLFGTGGEQPQHF. The CDR3 bases are TGTGCCAGCAGCCTCTTCGGGACAGGGGGTGAGCAGCCCCAGCATTTT.

This clone was seen a few times. The chain links TRBV2 to TRBJ1-2; D is unclear. The CDR3 spans 13 residues. Germline lookup yields CDR1 SNHLY and CDR2 FYNNEI. V gave up 6 bases and J gave up 0 bases, with 8 bases separating them. CDR3 loop: CASSSDSNYGYTF. Here the CDR3 DNA reads TGTGCCAGCAGCTCGGACTCTAACTATGGCTACACCTTC. Complete variable domain (other parts from reference TRBV2 and TRBJ1-2): EPEVTQTPSHQVTQMGQEVILRCVPISNHLYFYWYRQILGQKVEFLVSFYNNEISEKSEIFDDQFSVERPDGSNFTLKIRSTKLEDSAMYFCASSSDSNYGYTFGSGTRLTVV.

V usage is TRBV7-9 and J usage is TRBJ1-6, with TRBD1 matching over 8 bases. This CDR3 comprises 14 residues. With V trimmed by 5 bases and J by 7 bases, 4 bases remained unmatched. Germline lookup yields CDR1 SEHNR and CDR2 FQNEAQ (reference sequence). The CDR3, as DNA: TGTGCCAGCAGCCCCGGACAGGGAAATTCACCCCTCCACTTT. Translated, it gives CASSPGQGNSPLHF. Supplemented by reference TRBV7-9 and TRBJ1-6, the full variable domain reads DTGVSQNPRHKITKRGQNVTFRCDPISEHNRLYWYRQTLGQGPEFLTYFQNEAQLEKSRLLSDRFSAERPKGSFSTLEIQRTEQGDSAMYLCASSPGQGNSPLHFGNGTRLTVT.

The chain combines TRBV6-4 with TRBJ2-3; TRBD2 might be the D (7 bases). This CDR3 has 14 residues. V was trimmed by 2 bases and J by 4 bases, leaving 10 bases between them. Looked up from germline, CDR1 is MRHNA and CDR2 is SNTAGT. CDR3 sequence reads: CASSDGGAADTQYF. CDR3 in DNA: TGTGCCAGCAGTGACGGGGGGGCCGCAGATACGCAGTATTTT.

CDR3 sequence reads: CASSPKHYEQYF. The CDR3 bases are TGCGCCAGCAGCCCCAAGCACTACGAGCAGTACTTC. The chain combines TRBV5-1 with TRBJ2-7; D unclear. The V end lost 4 bases, the J end lost 3 bases, and 8 bases lay between the germline ends. The CDR3 has 12 amino acids. Germline loops: CDR1 SGHRS, CDR2 YFSETQ.

V and J are TRBV5-1 and TRBJ2-7; D perhaps matches TRBD2 (6 bases). The CDR3 runs 15 residues. The V gene's germline CDR1 is SGHRS and CDR2 YFSETQ. Trimming took off 1 base at V and 5 bases at J, with 16 bases between the two ends. The CDR3 DNA is TGCGCCAGCAGCTTGTTGGGGTCGGGGGTCCACGAGCAGTACTTC. Protein: CASSLLGSGVHEQYF.

This chain joins TRBV2 and TRBJ1-3; 9 bases match TRBD1. V lost 8 bases to trimming and J lost 7 bases; unmatched junction nucleotides: 3. CDR1 and CDR2 from the germline V gene are SNHLY and FYNNEI. CDR3 length equals 12 residues. The CDR3 DNA reads as TGTGCCAGCGGCGGACAGGGGAACACCATATATTTT. Translation: CASGGQGNTIYF.

The chain combines TRBV28 with TRBJ1-5; no reliable D call. The CDR3 has 16 residues. Germline assignment: CDR1 MDHEN and CDR2 SYDVKM. Trimming took 4 bases from V and 4 from J, leaving 17 bases between them. Here the CDR3 DNA reads TGTGCCAGCAGTTCCCCAAAGGAGGGTCTTAATCAGCCCCAGCATTTT. Its protein is CASSSPKEGLNQPQHF.

The rearrangement uses TRBV18 and TRBJ1-4; D not certain. The CDR3 is 13 residues long. Germline values: CDR1 KGHSH, CDR2 LQKENI. Trimming stripped 5 bases from V and 10 bases from J, with 14 bases between. The CDR3 region is CASSTPTMPKLFF. The CDR3 bases are TGTGCCAGCTCAACTCCCACAATGCCAAAACTGTTTTTT.

This sequence joins TRBV9 and TRBJ2-3, with D unclear. The CDR3 length is 13 residues. CDR1 and CDR2 from the germline V gene are SGDLS and YYNGEE. V was shortened by 0 bases and J by 6 bases, with 8 bases between the two germline ends. CDR3 nucleotide sequence: TGTGCCAGCAGCGTAGAATTCCCGGATACGCAGTATTTT. As protein: CASSVEFPDTQYF.

This chain uses TRBV4-2 with TRBJ1-5; a possible D gene is TRBD1 (5 bases). The germline V gene encodes CDR1 LGHNA and CDR2 YNFKEQ. Trimming stripped 0 bases from V and 5 bases from J, with 14 bases between. The CDR3 totals 16 residues. Here the CDR3 DNA reads TGTGCCAGCAGCCAAGATCCAGGGAGAAGCGATCAGCCCCAGCATTTT. Translation: CASSQDPGRSDQPQHF.

This rearrangement joins TRBV5-4 to TRBJ2-7, with a tentative D call TRBD2 (6 bases). Between the trimmed V and J ends, which lost 2 bases and 3 bases, there was a span of 15 bases. The CDR3 spans 15 residues. Germline loops: CDR1 SGHNT, CDR2 YYREEE (reference sequence). The CDR3 sequence: CASSLVAGSGYEQYF. The CDR3 nucleotides are TGTGCCAGCAGCTTAGTTGCGGGGTCAGGCTACGAGCAGTACTTC.

CDR3 sequence reads: CASSVDPGSTYEQYF. The CDR3 DNA follows: TGCGCCAGCAGTGTGGATCCGGGGTCTACCTACGAGCAGTACTTC. This rearrangement joins TRBV23-1 to TRBJ2-7; D is possibly TRBD2 (5 bases). TRBV23-1 is assigned to the ORF class and has an uncertain function. Between the trimmed V and J ends, which lost 5 bases and 2 bases, there was a span of 16 bases. The CDR3 consists of 15 residues.

V and J are TRBV9 and TRBJ2-3; TRBD1 or TRBD2 may be the D gene (6 bases each). Germline CDR1 is SGDLS and CDR2 is YYNGEE. Trimming shortened V by 0 bases and J by 4 bases, and 9 bases separated the two germline ends. This CDR3 is 14 amino acids long. The CDR3 nucleotides are TGTGCCAGCAGCGTAGAAGGGGGGCCAGATACGCAGTATTTT. Amino acid sequence: CASSVEGGPDTQYF. The whole variable domain, filled in from reference TRBV9 and TRBJ2-3, reads DSGVTQTPKHLITATGQRVTLRCSPRSGDLSVYWYQQSLDQGLQFLIQYYNGEERAKGNILERFSAQQFPDLHSELNLSSLELGDSALYFCASSVEGGPDTQYFGPGTRLTVL.

The CDR3 region is CASTRAGGRETQYF. CDR3 coding DNA: TGCGCCAGCACCAGAGCGGGGGGGCGAGAGACCCAGTACTTC. The chain couples TRBV10-2 to TRBJ2-5; 10 bases are shared with TRBD2. Germline CDR1 is WSHSY and CDR2 is SAAADI. The CDR3 is made up of 14 amino acids. Unmatched junction bases numbered 6, after V lost 7 bases and J lost 4 bases.

The chain combines TRBV4-2 with TRBJ2-1; 8 bases line up with TRBD2. Germline trimming cut 2 bases from V and 0 bases from J; bases unmatched to any gene: 3. From germline, CDR1 is LGHNA and CDR2 YNFKEQ. This CDR3 contains 16 residues. The chain's CDR3 is CASSQSGTSSYNEQFF. CDR3 in DNA: TGTGCCAGCAGCCAATCCGGGACTAGCTCCTACAATGAGCAGTTCTTC.

The chain employs TRBV5-6 and TRBJ1-2; D unresolved. The germline V gene has CDR1 SGHDT and CDR2 YYEEEE. V lost 0 bases and J lost 3, with 9 bases in between. The CDR3 has 14 residues. This chain's CDR3 is CASSLGPADYGYTF. CDR3 DNA: TGTGCCAGCAGCTTGGGCCCCGCAGACTATGGCTACACCTTC. The entire variable domain, with the rest obtained from reference TRBV5-6 and TRBJ1-2, is as follows: DAGVTQSPTHLIKTRGQQVTLRCSPKSGHDTVSWYQQALGQGPQFIFQYYEEEERQRGNFPDRFSGHQFPNYSSELNVNALLLGDSALYLCASSLGPADYGYTFGSGTRLTVV.

The chain combines TRBV7-8 with TRBJ2-7; D may be TRBD2 (5 bases). Germline V gene sequence: CDR1 SGHVS, CDR2 FQNEAQ. This CDR3 comprises 13 residues. V lost 6 bases to trimming and J lost 3 bases, with 12 bases between them. The CDR3 region is CASRLGGSYEQYF. As DNA, the CDR3 is TGTGCCAGCAGGCTCGGTGGGAGCTACGAGCAGTACTTC.

The V call is TRBV6-5, the J call TRBJ1-5; D not resolved. Germline V gives CDR1 MNHEY, CDR2 SVGAGI. This CDR3 is 13 amino acids long. Trimming shortened V by 2 bases and J by 2 bases, and 4 bases separated the two germline ends. CDR3 residues: CASSYKGNQPQHF. Here the CDR3 DNA reads TGTGCCAGCAGTTACAAGGGCAATCAGCCCCAGCATTTT.

The chain joins TRBV18 to TRBJ1-4; 7 positions match TRBD1. V was pared by 3 bases and J by 5 bases, with 6 bases of the junction left unmatched. Looked up from germline, CDR1 is KGHSH and CDR2 is LQKENI. The CDR3 runs 15 residues. CDR3 DNA sequence: TGTGCCAGCTCACCTACAGAGGGACAGAATGAAAAACTGTTTTTT. Translated: CASSPTEGQNEKLFF.

V usage is TRBV28 and J usage is TRBJ2-5; the D gene is possibly TRBD1 (6 bases). V was shortened by 1 base and J by 2 bases, with 11 bases between the two germline ends. The length of the CDR3 is 15 residues. Germline values: CDR1 MDHEN, CDR2 SYDVKM. CDR3 sequence reads: CASSLSQGWQETQYF. Here the CDR3 DNA reads TGTGCCAGCAGTTTATCACAGGGATGGCAAGAGACCCAGTACTTC.

The chain couples TRBV6-1 to TRBJ1-3, with D uncertain. V lost 1 base and J lost 11, with 6 bases in between. Germline lookup yields CDR1 MNHNS and CDR2 SASEGT. The CDR3 is made up of 11 amino acids. For the CDR3, the DNA is TGTGCCAGCAGTGAAGTTGGGTCCATATATTTT. Encoded protein: CASSEVGSIYF.

The V call is TRBV5-1, the J call TRBJ2-5, with TRBD2 identical over 11 bases. With V trimmed by 3 bases and J by 3 bases, 7 bases remained unmatched. The CDR3 covers 16 residues. Germline V gene data show CDR1 as SGHRS and CDR2 as YFSETQ. In nucleotides, the CDR3 is TGCGCCAGCAGCTCTACCTTGGGACTAGCGGAAGAGACCCAGTACTTC. Protein sequence: CASSSTLGLAEETQYF.

This chain uses TRBV30 with TRBJ1-5, with D possibly being TRBD1 (6 bases). Germline V gives CDR1 GTSNPN, CDR2 SVGIG (reference sequence). The CDR3 has 15 residues. The V and J ends lost 3 bases and 6 bases respectively, with 18 bases between them. CDR3 nucleotides: TGTGCCTGGAGCGAAAGGGGGACACTTTCTCAGCCCCAGCATTTT. It is translated as CAWSERGTLSQPQHF. Drawing the rest from reference TRBV30 and TRBJ1-5, the complete variable domain is SQTIHQWPATLVQPVGSPLSLECTVEGTSNPNLYWYRQAAGRGLQLLFYSVGIGQISSEVPQNLSASRPQDRQFILSSKKLLLSDSGFYLCAWSERGTLSQPQHFGDGTRLSIL.

V and J are TRBV15 and TRBJ1-1; D gene unclear. CDR1 LNHNV and CDR2 YYDKDF come from the germline V gene (reference sequence). Trimming took off 0 bases at V and 1 base at J, with 6 bases between the two ends. The CDR3 is 14 residues long. CDR3 amino acids: CATSRDGWNTEAFF. Here the CDR3 DNA reads TGTGCCACCAGCAGAGATGGGTGGAACACTGAAGCTTTCTTT. Drawing the rest from reference TRBV15 and TRBJ1-1, the complete variable domain is DAMVIQNPRYQVTQFGKPVTLSCSQTLNHNVMYWYQQKSSQAPKLLFHYYDKDFNNEADTPDNFQSRRPNTSFCFLDIRSPGLGDTAMYLCATSRDGWNTEAFFGQGTRLTVV.

The chain combines TRBV6-5 with TRBJ1-6; 7 nucleotides agree with TRBD1. The junction had 4 bases not matched to a gene; V was cut back by 0 bases and J by 8 bases. This CDR3 comprises 15 residues. The germline CDR1 and CDR2 sequences are MNHEY and SVGAGI. The CDR3 loop reads CASSYSTTGDSPLHF. DNA for the CDR3: TGTGCCAGCAGTTACTCGACTACAGGGGATTCACCCCTCCACTTT.

The chain uses TRBV30 and TRBJ1-6; the match to TRBD1 covers 11 bases. This CDR3 region has 17 residues. The V gene end was trimmed by 3 bases and the J gene end by 6 bases; junction bases not matched to a gene: 10. CDR1 is GTSNPN, CDR2 SVGIG, per germline (reference sequence). The DNA of the CDR3 is TGTGCCTGGAGGGGAGGATTCGGGACAGGGGGTAATTCACCCCTCCACTTT. Protein sequence: CAWRGGFGTGGNSPLHF.